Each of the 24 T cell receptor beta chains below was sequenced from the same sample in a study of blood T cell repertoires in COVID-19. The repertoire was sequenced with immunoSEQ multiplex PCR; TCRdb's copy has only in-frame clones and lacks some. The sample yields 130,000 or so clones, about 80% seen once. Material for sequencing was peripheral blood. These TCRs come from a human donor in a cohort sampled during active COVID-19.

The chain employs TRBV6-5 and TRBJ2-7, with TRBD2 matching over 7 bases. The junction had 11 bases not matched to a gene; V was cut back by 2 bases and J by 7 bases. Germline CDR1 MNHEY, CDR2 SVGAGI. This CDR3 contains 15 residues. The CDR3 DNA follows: TGTGCCAGCAGTTACGAGACGGTGGGACTACGGGAGCAGTACTTC. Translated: CASSYETVGLREQYF.

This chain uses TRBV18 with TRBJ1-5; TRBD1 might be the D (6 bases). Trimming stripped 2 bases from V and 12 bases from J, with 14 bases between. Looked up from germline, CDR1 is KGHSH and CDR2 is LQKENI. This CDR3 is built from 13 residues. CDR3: CASSPGQTNYQHF. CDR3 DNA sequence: TGTGCCAGCTCACCAGGACAGACAAATTACCAGCATTTT.

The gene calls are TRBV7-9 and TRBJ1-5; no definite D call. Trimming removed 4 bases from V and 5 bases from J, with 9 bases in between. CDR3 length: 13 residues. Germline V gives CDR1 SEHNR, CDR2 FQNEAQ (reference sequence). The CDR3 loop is CASSSTSYQPQHF. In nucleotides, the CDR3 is TGTGCCAGCAGCTCGACAAGTTATCAGCCCCAGCATTTT.

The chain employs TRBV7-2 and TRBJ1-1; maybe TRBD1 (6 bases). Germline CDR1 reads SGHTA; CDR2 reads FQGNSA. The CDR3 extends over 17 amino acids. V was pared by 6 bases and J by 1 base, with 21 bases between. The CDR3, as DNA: TGTGCCAGCAGGGATGCGGGGGGGCCTAGAAGGAACACTGAAGCTTTCTTT. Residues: CASRDAGGPRRNTEAFF. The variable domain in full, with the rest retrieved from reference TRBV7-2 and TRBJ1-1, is GAGVSQSPSNKVTEKGKDVELRCDPISGHTALYWYRQSLGQGLEFLIYFQGNSAPDKSGLPSDRFSAERTGGSVSTLTIQRTQQEDSAVYLCASRDAGGPRRNTEAFFGQGTRLTVV.

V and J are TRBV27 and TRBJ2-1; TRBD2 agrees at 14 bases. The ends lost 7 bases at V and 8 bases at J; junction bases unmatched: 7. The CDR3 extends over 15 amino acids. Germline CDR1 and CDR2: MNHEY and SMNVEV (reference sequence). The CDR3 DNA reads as TGTGCCAGCACCATAGGACTAGCGGGAGGCTATGAGCAGTTCTTC. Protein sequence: CASTIGLAGGYEQFF.

CDR3 in DNA: TGTGCCAGCAGTAGCCTAGCGTACGAATCCGCAGATACGCAGTATTTT. It specifies CASSSLAYESADTQYF. The genes are TRBV28 and TRBJ2-3; the D gene is possibly TRBD2 (6 bases). Per the germline V gene, CDR1 is MDHEN and CDR2 is SYDVKM. This CDR3 spans 16 amino acids. The ends were cut back, 5 bases at V and 4 bases at J, with 19 bases in the middle.

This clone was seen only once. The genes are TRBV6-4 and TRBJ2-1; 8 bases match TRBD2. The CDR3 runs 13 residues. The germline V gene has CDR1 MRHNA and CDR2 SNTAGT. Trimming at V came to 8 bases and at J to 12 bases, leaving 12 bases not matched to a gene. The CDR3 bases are TGTGCCAGCCGGGATAGCGGGACCCACGGGCAGTTCTTC. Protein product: CASRDSGTHGQFF.

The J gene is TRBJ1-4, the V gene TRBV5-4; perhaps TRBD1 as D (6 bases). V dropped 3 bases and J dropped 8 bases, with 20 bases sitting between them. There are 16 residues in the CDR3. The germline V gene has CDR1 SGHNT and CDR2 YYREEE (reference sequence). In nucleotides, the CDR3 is TGTGCCAGCAGCTGGGCAACAGGGAAGGAAGGGGAAAAACTGTTTTTT. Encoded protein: CASSWATGKEGEKLFF. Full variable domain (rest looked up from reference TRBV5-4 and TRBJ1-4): ETGVTQSPTHLIKTRGQQVTLRCSSQSGHNTVSWYQQALGQGPQFIFQYYREEENGRGNFPPRFSGLQFPNYSSELNVNALELDDSALYLCASSWATGKEGEKLFFGSGTQLSVL.

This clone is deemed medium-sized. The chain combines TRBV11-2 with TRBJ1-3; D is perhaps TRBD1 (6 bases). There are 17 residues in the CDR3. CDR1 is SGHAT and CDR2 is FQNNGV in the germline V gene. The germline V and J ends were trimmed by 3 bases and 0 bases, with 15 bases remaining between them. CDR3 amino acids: CASSFHLGQSSGNTIYF. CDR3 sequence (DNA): TGTGCCAGCAGCTTCCACCTCGGACAGTCCTCTGGAAACACCATATATTTT.

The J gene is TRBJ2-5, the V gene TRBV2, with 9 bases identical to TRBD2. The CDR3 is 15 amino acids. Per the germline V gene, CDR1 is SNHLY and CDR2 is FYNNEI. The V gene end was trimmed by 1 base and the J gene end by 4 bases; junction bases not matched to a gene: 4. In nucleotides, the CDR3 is TGTGCCAGCAGTGAAGGCCTAGCGGGGAGAGAGACCCAGTACTTC. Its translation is CASSEGLAGRETQYF.

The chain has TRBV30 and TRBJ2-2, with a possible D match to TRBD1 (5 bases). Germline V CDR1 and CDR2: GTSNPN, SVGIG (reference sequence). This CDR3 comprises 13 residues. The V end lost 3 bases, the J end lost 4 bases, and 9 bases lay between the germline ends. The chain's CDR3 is CAWSRVSTGELFF. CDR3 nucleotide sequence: TGTGCCTGGAGCAGGGTGAGCACCGGGGAGCTGTTTTTT. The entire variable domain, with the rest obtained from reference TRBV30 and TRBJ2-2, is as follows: SQTIHQWPATLVQPVGSPLSLECTVEGTSNPNLYWYRQAAGRGLQLLFYSVGIGQISSEVPQNLSASRPQDRQFILSSKKLLLSDSGFYLCAWSRVSTGELFFGEGSRLTVL.

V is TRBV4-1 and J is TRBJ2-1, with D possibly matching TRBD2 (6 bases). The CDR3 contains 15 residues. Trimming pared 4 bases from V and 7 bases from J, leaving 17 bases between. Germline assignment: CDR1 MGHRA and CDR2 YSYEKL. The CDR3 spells CASSRVRGAGNEQFF. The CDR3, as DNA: TGCGCCAGCAGCCGGGTGCGGGGTGCTGGGAATGAGCAGTTCTTC.

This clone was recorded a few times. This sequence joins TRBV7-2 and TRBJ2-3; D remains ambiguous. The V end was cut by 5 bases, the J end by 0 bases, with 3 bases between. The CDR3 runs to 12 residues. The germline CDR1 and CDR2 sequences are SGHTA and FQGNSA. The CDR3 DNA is TGTGCCAGCAGCCCGAGCACAGATACGCAGTATTTT. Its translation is CASSPSTDTQYF.

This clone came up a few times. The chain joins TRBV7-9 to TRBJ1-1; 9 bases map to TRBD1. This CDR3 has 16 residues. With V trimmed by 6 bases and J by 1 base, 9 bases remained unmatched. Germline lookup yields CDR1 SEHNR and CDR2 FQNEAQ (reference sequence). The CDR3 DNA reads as TGTGCCAGCAGACCCAGGACAGGGGCCTCGAACACTGAAGCTTTCTTT. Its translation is CASRPRTGASNTEAFF.

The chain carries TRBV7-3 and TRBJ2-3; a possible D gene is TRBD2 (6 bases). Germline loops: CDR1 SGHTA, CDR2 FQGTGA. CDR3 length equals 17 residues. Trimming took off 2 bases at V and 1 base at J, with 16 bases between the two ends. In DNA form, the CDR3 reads TGTGCCAGCAGCTTATCGGCTGGTAGCGGAGGCACAGATACGCAGTATTTT. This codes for CASSLSAGSGGTDTQYF.

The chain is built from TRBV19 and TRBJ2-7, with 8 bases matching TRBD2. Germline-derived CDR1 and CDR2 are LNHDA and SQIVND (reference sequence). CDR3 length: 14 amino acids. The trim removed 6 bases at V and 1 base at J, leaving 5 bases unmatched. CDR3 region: CASRALADSYEQYF. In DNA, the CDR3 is TGTGCCAGTAGAGCACTAGCGGATTCCTACGAGCAGTACTTC.

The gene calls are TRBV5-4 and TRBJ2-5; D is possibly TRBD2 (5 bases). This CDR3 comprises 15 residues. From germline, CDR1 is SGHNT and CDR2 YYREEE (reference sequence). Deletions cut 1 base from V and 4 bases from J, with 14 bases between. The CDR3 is CASSLRPTRGETQYF. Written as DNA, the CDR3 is TGTGCCAGCAGCTTGAGGCCGACCCGGGGAGAGACCCAGTACTTC.

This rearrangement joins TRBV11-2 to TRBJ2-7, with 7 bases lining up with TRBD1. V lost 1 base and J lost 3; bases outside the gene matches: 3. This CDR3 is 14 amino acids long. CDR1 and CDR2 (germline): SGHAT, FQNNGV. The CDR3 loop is CASSLGGQRYEQYF. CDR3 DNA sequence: TGTGCCAGCAGCTTAGGGGGACAGCGCTACGAGCAGTACTTC.

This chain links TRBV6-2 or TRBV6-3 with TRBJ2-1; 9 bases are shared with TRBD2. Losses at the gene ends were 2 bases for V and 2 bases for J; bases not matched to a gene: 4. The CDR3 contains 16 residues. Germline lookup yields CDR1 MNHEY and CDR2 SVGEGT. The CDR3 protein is CASSYHSGGPYNEQFF. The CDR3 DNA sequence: TGTGCCAGCAGTTACCACAGCGGGGGGCCCTACAATGAGCAGTTCTTC.

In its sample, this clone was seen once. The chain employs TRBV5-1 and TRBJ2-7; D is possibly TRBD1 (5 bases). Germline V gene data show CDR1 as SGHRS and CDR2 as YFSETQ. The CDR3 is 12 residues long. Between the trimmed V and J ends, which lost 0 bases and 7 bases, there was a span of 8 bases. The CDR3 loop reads CASSLGSGEQYF. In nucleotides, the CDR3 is TGCGCCAGCAGCTTGGGTTCAGGGGAGCAGTACTTC.

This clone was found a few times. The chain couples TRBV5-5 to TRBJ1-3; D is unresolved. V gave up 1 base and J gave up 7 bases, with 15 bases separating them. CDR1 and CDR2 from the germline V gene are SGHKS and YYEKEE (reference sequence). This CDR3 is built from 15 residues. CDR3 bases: TGTGCCAGCAGCTTGACCGGGTCAGCGGGGAACACCATATATTTT. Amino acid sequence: CASSLTGSAGNTIYF.

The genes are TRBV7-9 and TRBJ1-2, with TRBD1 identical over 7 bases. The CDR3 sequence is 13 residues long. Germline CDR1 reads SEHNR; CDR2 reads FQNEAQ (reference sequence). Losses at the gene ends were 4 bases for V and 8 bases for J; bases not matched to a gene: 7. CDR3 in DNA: TGTGCCAGCAGCTCAGGGGGGAATGGCGGCTACACCTTC. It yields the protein CASSSGGNGGYTF.

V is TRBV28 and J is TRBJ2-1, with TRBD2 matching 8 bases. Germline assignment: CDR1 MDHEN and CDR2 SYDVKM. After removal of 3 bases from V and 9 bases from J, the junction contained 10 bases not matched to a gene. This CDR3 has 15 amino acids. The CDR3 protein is CASSFGSGIGGEQFF. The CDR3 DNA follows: TGTGCCAGCAGTTTCGGTAGCGGGATTGGCGGTGAGCAGTTCTTC.

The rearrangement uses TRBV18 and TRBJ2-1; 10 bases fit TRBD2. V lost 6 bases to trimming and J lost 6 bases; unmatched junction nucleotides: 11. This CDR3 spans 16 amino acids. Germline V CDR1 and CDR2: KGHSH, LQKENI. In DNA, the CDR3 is TGTGCCAGCTCCTCGCGCAGTAGCGGGAGGCGCAATGAGCAGTTCTTC. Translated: CASSSRSSGRRNEQFF.